These T cell receptor beta chains were read from a single sample in a study of shared clonotypes between healthy human individuals. The table came from immunoSEQ multiplex PCR; TCRdb's copy has only in-frame clones and leaves some out. The repertoire has millions of clones, more than 85% of them found once; the top ten carry about 0.39%. Sequences were obtained from naive CD4+ T cells from PBMCs. These receptors all come from a man younger than 30 in good health. Some clones in this sample may be carry-over from other donors' samples. The CDR3 runs from the conserved cysteine through the conserved F or W. D genes are given only for firm matches. Size tells how often a clone was seen (once, few, many) or the class of an expanded clone, and some rows leave it out.

V gene	J gene	D gene	clone size	CDR3 DNA	CDR3 protein
TRBV5-1	TRBJ1-2	-	few	TGCGCCAGCAGCTTGGGGACAGCTAACTATGGCTACACCTTC	CASSLGTANYGYTF
TRBV4-1	TRBJ2-5	TRBD2	-	TGCGCCAGCAGCCCAGGCCGCGGGAGAGGGAAGGAGACCCAGTACTTC	CASSPGRGRGKETQYF
TRBV25-1	TRBJ2-1	TRBD2	-	TGTGCCAGCAGTGAACCGTTTAGCGGGAGGGCCGATGAGCAGTTCTTC	CASSEPFSGRADEQFF
TRBV28	TRBJ2-3	TRBD2	-	TGTGCCAGCAGTCGGGGGGGAACTAGCACAGATACGCAGTATTTT	CASSRGGTSTDTQYF
TRBV6-5	TRBJ1-2	-	-	TGTGCCAGCAGTTCCCAGTCAGGCTACACCTTC	CASSSQSGYTF
TRBV12-2	TRBJ2-2	-	-	TGTGCAAGTCGCACCACTAGCGGGAGTAAAACCGGGGAGCTGTTTTTT	CASRTTSGSKTGELFF
TRBV19	TRBJ1-1	TRBD1	-	TGTGCCAGTACCACCGACAGGGCCTCTGAAGCTTTCTTT	CASTTDRASEAFF
TRBV2	TRBJ2-1	-	-	TGTGCCAGCAGTCAGGGCACCTACAATGAGCAGTTCTTC	CASSQGTYNEQFF
TRBV6-5	TRBJ1-2	-	-	TGTGCCAGCACCTACCGGGACGGCTACACCTTC	CASTYRDGYTF
TRBV2	TRBJ2-7	TRBD2	-	TGTGCCAGCAGGCCGGGACTAGTTCTGTACGAGCAGTACTTC	CASRPGLVLYEQYF
TRBV4-1	TRBJ2-3	-	-	TGCGCCAGCAGCCAGGGGACGGGGTTGGGCACAGATACGCAGTATTTT	CASSQGTGLGTDTQYF
TRBV5-4	TRBJ1-2	-	-	TGTGCCAGCAGCCAGGAAGGGAACTATGGCTACACCTTC	CASSQEGNYGYTF